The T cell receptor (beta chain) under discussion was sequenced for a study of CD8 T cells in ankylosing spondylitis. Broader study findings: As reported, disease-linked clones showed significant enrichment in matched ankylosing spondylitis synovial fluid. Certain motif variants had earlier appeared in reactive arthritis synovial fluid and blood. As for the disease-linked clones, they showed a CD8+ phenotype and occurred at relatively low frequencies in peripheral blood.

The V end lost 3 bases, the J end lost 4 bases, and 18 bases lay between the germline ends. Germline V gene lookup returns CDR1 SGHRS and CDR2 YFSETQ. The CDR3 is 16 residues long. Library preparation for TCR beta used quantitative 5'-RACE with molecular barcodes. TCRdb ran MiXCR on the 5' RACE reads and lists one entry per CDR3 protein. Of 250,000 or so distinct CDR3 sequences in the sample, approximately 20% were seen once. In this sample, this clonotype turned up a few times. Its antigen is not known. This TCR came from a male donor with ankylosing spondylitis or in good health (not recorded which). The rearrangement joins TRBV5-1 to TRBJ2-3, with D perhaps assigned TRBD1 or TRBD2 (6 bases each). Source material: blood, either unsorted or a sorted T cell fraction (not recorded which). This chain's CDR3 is CASSSGAGPGADTQYF. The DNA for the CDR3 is TGCGCCAGCAGCTCAGGAGCGGGCCCAGGGGCAGATACGCAGTATTTT.